These 21 T cell receptor beta chains share one sample of origin, sequenced in a study of CD8+CD57+ T cells in acquired aplastic anemia. Profiles of TCR beta VDJ and CDR3 were generated from a genomic DNA template. From the reads, TCRdb called clonotypes with MiXCR, one entry per CDR3 protein. The sample shows roughly 93,000 distinct CDR3 sequences, 55% to 80% of them seen only once. Patients who underwent sequencing had shown CD8+CD57+ cell expansion by flow cytometry. The sequenced sample consisted of sorted CD4+, CD8+, or CD8+CD57+ T cells (not recorded which) from PBMCs. These receptors were obtained from a human donor with aplastic anemia.

About this clonotype: The junction differs from germline at one of its ends, possibly a read error. CDR3 sequence reads: CRATGKDYEQYF. CDR3 nucleotides: TGCAGGGCTACAGGCAAAGACTACGAGCAGTACTTC. V and J are TRBV20-1 and TRBJ2-7; TRBD1 is a possible D gene (5 bases). Looked up from germline, CDR1 is DFQATT and CDR2 is SNEGSKA (reference sequence). The CDR3 length is 12 residues.

The chain carries TRBV5-1 and TRBJ2-5; TRBD2 matches 8 bases. CDR1 and CDR2 (germline): SGHRS, YFSETQ. This CDR3 region has 14 residues. The J segment lost 4 bases and the V segment lost 3 bases, leaving 5 bases of the junction unmatched. The CDR3 DNA reads as TGCGCCAGCAGCTGGGGACTAGACCTAGAGACCCAGTACTTC. This encodes CASSWGLDLETQYF.

This clonotype appeared many times. The gene calls are TRBV4-1 and TRBJ2-5, with TRBD1 matching over 7 bases. V shed 0 bases, J shed 5 bases, and the junction held 6 bases outside the gene matches. Germline V gene lookup returns CDR1 MGHRA and CDR2 YSYEKL. The CDR3 loop spans 15 amino acids. CDR3 amino acids: CASSQDGRGQETQYF. The CDR3 DNA reads as TGCGCCAGCAGCCAAGATGGCAGGGGACAGGAGACCCAGTACTTC.

The chain combines TRBV15 with TRBJ2-6; D could derive from TRBD1 or TRBD2 (5 bases each). The germline V gene has CDR1 LNHNV and CDR2 YYDKDF (reference sequence). The CDR3 extends over 15 amino acids. V shed 11 bases and J shed 2 bases, with 16 bases lying between them. CDR3 DNA sequence: TGTGCCTCAAACCATGGGGGAACTGGGGCCAACGTCCTGACTTTC. Amino acid sequence: CASNHGGTGANVLTF.

This clonotype came up a few times. J is TRBJ1-3 and V is TRBV10-3, with D perhaps TRBD1 (5 bases). There are 13 residues in the CDR3. CDR1 and CDR2 from the germline V gene are ENHRY and SYGVKD. Deletions cut 10 bases from V and 2 bases from J, with 12 bases between. Written as DNA, the CDR3 is TGTGCCACCCTGGAGGGACCTGGAAACACCATATATTTT. It yields the protein CATLEGPGNTIYF.

In its sample, this clonotype was seen many times. CDR3 sequence reads: CASRDSWLVNQPQHF. In DNA form, the CDR3 reads TGTGCCAGCAGAGACTCCTGGTTAGTAAACCAGCCCCAGCATTTT. The V call is TRBV6-6, the J call TRBJ1-5; D gene unclear. Germline loops: CDR1 MNHNY, CDR2 SVGAGI (reference sequence). The V and J ends lost 6 bases and 7 bases respectively, with 19 bases between them. The length of the CDR3 is 15 residues.

This chain joins TRBV7-2 and TRBJ2-1; D gene uncertain. Looked up from germline, CDR1 is SGHTA and CDR2 is FQGNSA. This CDR3 region has 13 residues. The V end lost 5 bases, the J end lost 2 bases, and 7 bases lay between the germline ends. This CDR3 is CASSPGTYNEQFF. CDR3 DNA: TGTGCCAGCAGCCCTGGGACCTACAATGAGCAGTTCTTC.

This clonotype has only a few counts. J is TRBJ2-3 and V is TRBV20-1; maybe TRBD2 (5 bases). V dropped 3 bases and J dropped 1 base, with 5 bases sitting between them. The CDR3 sequence is 12 residues long. The germline CDR1 and CDR2 sequences are DFQATT and SNEGSKA (reference sequence). CDR3 DNA: TGCAGTGCTAGGCGGGGCACAGATACGCAGTATTTT. Its protein is CSARRGTDTQYF.

V usage is TRBV19 and J usage is TRBJ1-6; D unresolved. The CDR3 length is 15 residues. The V end lost 1 base, the J end lost 10 bases, and 14 bases lay between the germline ends. Germline V gene lookup returns CDR1 LNHDA and CDR2 SQIVND (reference sequence). CDR3 amino acids: CASSIGWTLGSPLHF. CDR3 nucleotides: TGTGCCAGTAGTATAGGGTGGACCCTCGGATCACCCCTCCACTTT.

V usage is TRBV7-2 and J usage is TRBJ2-7; no reliable D call. Germline lookup yields CDR1 SGHTA and CDR2 FQGNSA. V lost 7 bases, J lost 9 bases, and 19 bases lay in between. The CDR3 contains 13 residues. As DNA, the CDR3 is TGTGCCAGCACCTCCAGAGACGGTCTAGGGCAGTACTTC. It yields the protein CASTSRDGLGQYF.

In this sample, this clonotype turned up a few times. V gene TRBV11-2 combines with J gene TRBJ2-7; D is unresolved. Germline CDR1 SGHAT, CDR2 FQNNGV. Trimming took 4 bases from V and 5 from J, leaving 9 bases between them. CDR3 length: 12 amino acids. CDR3 residues: CASSSDRDEQYF. CDR3 nucleotides: TGTGCCAGCAGCTCGGACCGGGACGAGCAGTACTTC.

The chain combines TRBV2 with TRBJ2-7; perhaps TRBD1 as D (5 bases). V lost 6 bases, J lost 0 bases, and 9 bases lay in between. The CDR3 spans 13 residues. Germline CDR1 and CDR2: SNHLY and FYNNEI. CDR3: CASRKDISYEQYF. The CDR3 DNA follows: TGTGCCAGCAGGAAGGACATCTCCTACGAGCAGTACTTC.

This clonotype was detected only a few times. The rearrangement uses TRBV15 and TRBJ2-1, with D tentatively TRBD1 or TRBD2 (6 bases each). Germline V gives CDR1 LNHNV, CDR2 YYDKDF (reference sequence). V was shortened by 5 bases and J by 7 bases, with 15 bases between the two germline ends. CDR3 size: 14 residues. CDR3 sequence (DNA): TGTGCCACCAGCTCCTCGGGGGCCTGGAATGAGCAGTTCTTC. This sequence encodes CATSSSGAWNEQFF.

This clonotype was recorded a few times. The rearrangement uses TRBV10-3 and TRBJ2-7, with D tentatively TRBD2 (6 bases). The CDR3 extends over 15 amino acids. Germline CDR1 is ENHRY and CDR2 is SYGVKD. V was shortened by 2 bases and J by 4 bases, with 15 bases between the two germline ends. CDR3 region: CAISEGSGAFYEQYF. In DNA, the CDR3 is TGTGCCATCAGTGAGGGTTCGGGAGCATTTTACGAGCAGTACTTC.

This chain connects TRBV10-1 to TRBJ2-2; D may be TRBD1 (6 bases). V gave up 4 bases and J gave up 0 bases, with 18 bases separating them. This CDR3 is built from 18 residues. Germline-derived CDR1 and CDR2 are WNHNN and SYGVQD (reference sequence). The CDR3 protein is CASSGKTGQRPNTGELFF. The CDR3 DNA is TGCGCCAGCAGTGGTAAAACGGGACAACGACCGAACACCGGGGAGCTGTTTTTT.

The CDR3 spells CASSFTSGGTGELFF. The CDR3 DNA reads as TGTGCCAGCAGCTTCACTAGCGGGGGTACCGGGGAGCTGTTTTTT. The chain is built from TRBV5-5 and TRBJ2-2; 11 nucleotides agree with TRBD2. This CDR3 region has 15 residues. Unmatched junction bases numbered 2, after V lost 2 bases and J lost 5 bases. Germline-derived CDR1 and CDR2 are SGHKS and YYEKEE (reference sequence).

V usage is TRBV2 and J usage is TRBJ1-1, with TRBD1 matching 8 bases. The germline CDR1 and CDR2 sequences are SNHLY and FYNNEI. The CDR3 sequence is 13 residues long. The junction had 3 bases not matched to a gene; V was cut back by 2 bases and J by 7 bases. In nucleotides, the CDR3 is TGTGCCAGCAGTGAATTGGGGACAGGTGAAGCTTTCTTT. Translated: CASSELGTGEAFF.

This CDR3 is CASTSLALPPSYEQYF. CDR3 DNA: TGTGCCAGCACTTCACTTGCGCTCCCTCCTTCCTACGAGCAGTACTTC. The J gene is TRBJ2-7, the V gene TRBV7-8, with D unresolved. The CDR3 length is 16 residues. Germline V CDR1 and CDR2: SGHVS, FQNEAQ. V lost 7 bases and J lost 1, with 20 bases in between.

V gene TRBV2 combines with J gene TRBJ2-7; D is unclear. CDR1 is SNHLY and CDR2 is FYNNEI in the germline V gene. This CDR3 region has 12 residues. Trimming removed 7 bases from V and 1 base from J, with 8 bases in between. The CDR3 nucleotides read TGTGCCAGCAACCGGTTTTCCTACGAGCAGTACTTC. Protein sequence: CASNRFSYEQYF.

This clonotype was detected only a few times. This chain uses TRBV20-1 with TRBJ2-7; D may be TRBD1 (6 bases). CDR1 is DFQATT and CDR2 is SNEGSKA in the germline V gene (reference sequence). The CDR3 runs 12 residues. V lost 0 bases and J lost 4, with 7 bases in between. CDR3 sequence (DNA): TGCAGTGCTAGAGATCAGGGGTACGAGCAGTACTTC. It encodes CSARDQGYEQYF.

Points on this clonotype: A junction end diverges from the germline sequence, so it may reflect a read error. The chain combines TRBV2 with TRBJ2-2; 7 bases agree with TRBD2. CDR3 length: 16 residues. Germline V CDR1 and CDR2: SNHLY, FYNNEI. The CDR3 coding sequence is TGTGCCAACAGTCCCCGGCGCGGGAGCTACACCGGGGAGCTGTTTTTT. Its translation: CANSPRRGSYTGELFF.